This T cell receptor beta chain appears in the sequencing data of a study of glioma-infiltrating T cells after dendritic cell vaccination (dated by TCRdb to the mid-2010s). Context from the whole study: The cohort included some 15 glioblastoma patients drawn from Phase I and II dendritic cell vaccination trials, of whom 9 were newly diagnosed and 6 had recurrent disease. Survival after dendritic cell vaccination was correlated with TCR sequencing metrics such as TIL content and the overlap between tumor and blood repertoires. Between about 2002 and 2013, patients were given autologous tumor lysate-pulsed dendritic cell vaccination. Each patient was given three intradermal dendritic cell vaccine injections, spaced two weeks apart, in the arm below the axilla. Deep sequencing of TCR beta CDR3 regions was used to quantify tumor-infiltrating lymphocyte content and compare tumor and blood repertoires in dendritic cell-vaccinated glioblastoma patients. To make the vaccine, monocyte-derived dendritic cells were cultured for 6 to 8 days with IL-4 and GM-CSF and then pulsed overnight with autologous tumor lysate.

Explained via the paper, the time point label denotes: after dendritic cell vaccination, including at tumor progression/relapse. Patients were selected for having adequate residual fresh-frozen tumor tissue and more than two years of available survival data. Although molecular status otherwise differed among the glioblastoma patients, no patient had an isocitrate dehydrogenase mutation. PBMC collection took place before vaccination, two weeks after the third vaccination, and at tumor progression if progression occurred. The Qiagen DNeasy Blood extraction Kit was used for extraction of genomic DNA. Compared with germline, V lacks 4 bases and J lacks 3 bases; bases without a gene match: 9. Per the germline V gene, MNHNS is the CDR1 and SASEGT is the CDR2. Counted from cysteine to phenylalanine, this CDR3 has 16 amino acids. Only the CDR3 region is kept as DNA, spanning 48 bases read in frame from base 1.

What the authors observed across the whole study: The cohort was small and heterogeneous, few patients had complete blood and tumor sets, and even fewer had initial-recurrent tumor pairs. The TCR overlap response model with three groups was called speculative and said to need prospective validation. After dendritic cell vaccination, a higher estimated pretreatment TIL content predicted longer time to progression and longer overall survival. TCR clonality showed no direct relationship with survival, which suggests that a diverse polyclonal response may be important.

Using the immunoSEQ assay, TCRB CDR3 regions were amplified from roughly 1.9 micrograms of genomic DNA, or from all available DNA when less than that was on hand. The multiplex PCR relied on 60 forward primers for TCR V beta segments and 13 reverse primers for J beta segments. To estimate the number of reads per starting template, synthetic control templates were added to each sample at limiting dilution. Sequencing produced 87 bp reads on the Illumina HiSeq System. In the authors' own workflow: PCR and sequencing errors were removed by merging closely related sequences with a nearest neighbor algorithm. TCR overlap was defined as the percentage of unique tumor TCR beta sequences that were also found in the peripheral blood of the same patient. Drawn from immuneACCESS, this table holds only the in-frame rearrangements with V and J called that TCRdb kept. Clones are partly lost; checked studies trace under half to an unresolved V gene and leave the rest unexplained. That table supplies the V and J calls and clone size; D and trimming were determined from the DNA. The sample contains 100,000 or so clones, 65% to 85% of them found a single time. The biggest ten clones account for roughly 5.3% of the sample.

Concerning this clone: No antigen is known for it. No base qualities exist here, and no much larger clone lies one base off it.

This receptor was taken from a human donor with glioblastoma. This material consisted of blood, taken after dendritic cell vaccination. Recombination connected TRBV6-1 to TRBJ2-1; 7 bases in the middle match TRBD1. The DNA sequence follows: TGTGCCAGCAGTGTCGAAGGGGGCGAGTTCTACAATGAGCAGTTCTTC. Its coded protein is CASSVEGGEFYNEQFF.